This TCR beta chain emerged from a study of cytomegalovirus exposure and HLA in healthy donors listed by TCRdb under 2017. In terms of the full investigation: According to a later analysis, the roughly 130 validation repertoires were produced on the same platform as the 700 or so repertoires of the first cohort. The study aimed to test whether cataloging public T cell receptors could reveal signatures of past pathogen exposure. Besides the first cohort of hundreds of subjects, a separate validation cohort made up of over 100 different subjects was used. The study combined high-throughput TCR immunosequencing, statistical association of individual TCRs with disease status, and machine learning to predict cytomegalovirus infection status. Results and caveats for the whole study, not just this receptor: In the study, some 180 TCR beta chains were listed as associated with cytomegalovirus. All 120 or so repertoires were used to score co-occurrence in the validation cohort in a later analysis, because that analysis had no HLA typing for the cohort. In vitro tests confirmed that a few of the cytomegalovirus-associated TCR beta chains recognize cytomegalovirus antigens. In both the original and validation cohorts, the classifier was reported to diagnose cytomegalovirus status with high specificity and sensitivity. Most TCR sequences were observed very rarely across donors, whereas some public TCRs were present in many individuals. It was suggested by the authors that the approach could potentially be generalized to other disease states and immunological phenotypes. In a later analysis, TCRs clustered in the first cohort were found to also tend to co-occur in the roughly 120 validation repertoires, with 94% of cluster scores above 0.

In regard to this clone: Its antigen specificity is not known. No qualities accompany the bases; no much larger clone lies one base away.

Donors formed part of the validation cohort, which comprised some 120 subjects and was distinct from the first cohort of roughly 600 subjects. Library generation was performed with the immunoSEQ multiplex PCR assay. Processing in the source paper ran as follows. To diagnose cytomegalovirus status from the catalog of TCR beta chain sequences, a statistical classification framework was built. TCRdb provides this immuneACCESS table in a form limited to in-frame rearrangements. Some clones are lacking; in checked studies, under half of them reflect an unresolved V gene, and why the rest are absent is not known. That table furnishes V, J and clone size, whereas the DNA furnished D and trimming. For this sample the table gives around 120,000 clones, of which roughly 88% were detected only once. Roughly 5.3% of the sample lies in the top ten. V loses 1 base, J loses 5 bases, and the germline ends lie 16 bases apart. Including cysteine and phenylalanine, the CDR3 has 17 amino acids. The entry retains the CDR3 DNA only, 51 bases that are in frame from base 1. Based on the germline V gene, the CDR1 and CDR2 sequences are SGHRS and YFSETQ.

Sequencing was performed on PBMCs. The receptor comes from a young man in good health and CMV-seronegative. The chain couples TRBV5-1 to TRBJ1-6, with no confident D gene call. The nucleotides are TGCGCCAGCAGCTTGACAGAGGGAGTAAGGAATAATTCACCCCTCCACTTT. Its protein is CASSLTEGVRNNSPLHF.